One and the same sample provided the 9 T cell receptor beta chains below, sequenced in a study of neurological immune-mediated disorders. MiXCR was run by TCRdb on the 5' RACE reads, yielding one entry per CDR3 protein. Among under 25,000 distinct CDR3 sequences, about 2.6% were seen once, and the ten largest hold 4.5% to 7%. The source material was PBMCs. Receptor source: a woman in her late teens or twenties with multiple sclerosis.

Many counts were recorded for this clonotype. This rearrangement joins TRBV7-2 to TRBJ1-2; no clear D gene. The V and J ends lost 10 bases and 4 bases respectively, with 16 bases between them. The CDR3 covers 13 residues. The germline CDR1 and CDR2 sequences are SGHTA and FQGNSA. Here the CDR3 reads CATPTRQSYGYTF. The DNA for the CDR3 is TGTGCCACCCCGACCCGGCAGAGCTATGGCTACACCTTC.

This clonotype was found many times. This chain connects TRBV20-1 to TRBJ2-2; D gene unclear. Between the trimmed V and J ends, which lost 6 bases and 8 bases, there was a span of 7 bases. The CDR3 contains 10 residues. CDR1 is DFQATT, CDR2 SNEGSKA, per germline (reference sequence). CDR3 DNA: TGCAGTGCCGGGCCGGGGGAGCTGTTTTTT. Protein sequence: CSAGPGELFF.

This clonotype was recorded many times. The chain couples TRBV6-2 or TRBV6-3 to TRBJ2-1; 13 nucleotides match TRBD2. The CDR3 loop spans 18 amino acids. The V and J ends lost 6 bases and 3 bases, in that order; junction bases with no gene match: 11. Per the germline V gene, CDR1 is MNHEY and CDR2 is SVGEGT. The CDR3 DNA sequence: TGTGCCAGCAGCCCCGGGACTAGCGGGGATTTGATCTACAATGAGCAGTTCTTC. Translating gives CASSPGTSGDLIYNEQFF.

This clonotype was counted many times. The V and J genes are TRBV7-2 and TRBJ2-3; 11 nucleotides line up with TRBD2. This CDR3 has 17 amino acids. The J segment lost 0 bases and the V segment lost 5 bases, leaving 7 bases of the junction unmatched. Germline CDR1 and CDR2: SGHTA and FQGNSA. The CDR3 loop is CASSPLLAGVSTDTQYF. Written as DNA, the CDR3 is TGTGCCAGCAGCCCCCTACTAGCGGGAGTGAGCACAGATACGCAGTATTTT.

This clonotype was seen repeatedly, ten times or more. The chain employs TRBV27 and TRBJ2-5; a possible D gene is TRBD1 (6 bases). The V end was cut by 7 bases, the J end by 2 bases, with 20 bases between. Germline V lookup: CDR1 MNHEY, CDR2 SMNVEV (reference sequence). The CDR3 sequence is 16 residues long. DNA of the CDR3: TGTGCCAGCACCCCGGTGTGGGGGCTTGAACAAGAGACCCAGTACTTC. Translating gives CASTPVWGLEQETQYF.

This clonotype came up many times. The V gene is TRBV12-3 or TRBV12-4, the J gene TRBJ1-6; possibly TRBD1 for D (5 bases). This CDR3 is built from 14 residues. Trimming removed 4 bases at V and 9 bases at J, with 13 bases between. The CDR3 is CASSSMGGGSPLHF. CDR3 sequence (DNA): TGTGCCAGCAGTTCCATGGGGGGGGGTTCACCCCTCCACTTT.

Ten or more counts support this clonotype. In DNA, the CDR3 is TGCAGTGCTAGAGGCCGACAGGGCTGGAACAATGAGCAGTTCTTC. Residues: CSARGRQGWNNEQFF. This rearrangement joins TRBV20-1 to TRBJ2-1; 7 bases map to TRBD1. The germline gives CDR1 DFQATT, CDR2 SNEGSKA (reference sequence). J lost 5 bases, V lost 1 base, and 8 bases had no gene match. The CDR3 covers 15 residues.

This clonotype was recorded at least ten times. This sequence joins TRBV20-1 and TRBJ2-3, with TRBD1 as a possible D gene (5 bases). CDR1 and CDR2 from the germline V gene are DFQATT and SNEGSKA (reference sequence). V was cut by 4 bases and J by 3 bases, with 17 bases left in between. The CDR3 sequence is 15 residues long. CDR3 bases: TGCAGTGCTACAGGGTTGTTCAGACCGACAGATACGCAGTATTTT. As protein: CSATGLFRPTDTQYF.

This clonotype was seen at least ten times. The chain carries TRBV5-6 and TRBJ1-2; 8 bases line up with TRBD1. The CDR3 covers 15 residues. Looked up from germline, CDR1 is SGHDT and CDR2 is YYEEEE. Trimming took 1 base from V and 4 from J; bases not matched to a gene: 6. The CDR3: CASSLRQGASYGYTF. CDR3 nucleotide sequence: TGTGCCAGCAGCTTGCGTCAGGGGGCGAGCTATGGCTACACCTTC. Full variable domain (rest looked up from reference TRBV5-6 and TRBJ1-2): DAGVTQSPTHLIKTRGQQVTLRCSPKSGHDTVSWYQQALGQGPQFIFQYYEEEERQRGNFPDRFSGHQFPNYSSELNVNALLLGDSALYLCASSLRQGASYGYTFGSGTRLTVV.